One and the same sample provided the 32 T cell receptor beta chains below, sequenced in a study of CD8 T cells in Susac syndrome. Reverse transcription of roughly 0.5 to 1 ug RNA was carried out with random hexamers. A single record per CDR3 protein comes from TCRdb applying MiXCR to the immunoSEQ multiplex PCR reads. The sample contains 170,000 or so distinct CDR3 sequences, approximately 94% of which appear only once. What was sequenced was CD4+ T cells from PBMCs. Receptor source: a human donor with Susac syndrome.

This sequence joins TRBV6-2 or TRBV6-3 and TRBJ2-7; D perhaps matches TRBD2 (6 bases). The V end lost 7 bases, the J end lost 7 bases, and 14 bases lay between the germline ends. CDR3 length equals 12 residues. The germline V gene encodes CDR1 MNHEY and CDR2 SVGEGT. The CDR3 reads CASKEGFGEQYF. The CDR3 DNA sequence: TGTGCCAGCAAGGAGGGATTTGGGGAGCAGTACTTC.

The chain joins TRBV20-1 to TRBJ2-3; D perhaps matches TRBD2 (6 bases). The CDR3 has 13 residues. In germline, CDR1 is DFQATT, CDR2 SNEGSKA (reference sequence). V lost 7 bases and J lost 2, with 13 bases in between. CDR3 sequence (DNA): TGCAGTGGCAGCCCGGGGGTCACAGATACGCAGTATTTT. Protein product: CSGSPGVTDTQYF.

This chain links TRBV12-3 or TRBV12-4 with TRBJ1-1, with unresolved D. The CDR3 loop spans 13 amino acids. Trimming left V 2 bases short and J 2 bases short, with 6 bases between. In DNA, the CDR3 is TGTGCCAGCAGTTTACTGGATAACACTGAAGCTTTCTTT. Translated, it gives CASSLLDNTEAFF.

The chain combines TRBV7-8 with TRBJ1-2, with 11 bases lining up with TRBD1. V trimming: 3 bases; J trimming: 7 bases; junction bases outside the gene matches: 10. Germline-derived CDR1 and CDR2 are SGHVS and FQNEAQ. The CDR3 runs to 16 residues. The CDR3 DNA sequence: TGTGCCAGCAGCTTGAATTCACCGGGACAGGGGGGTGGCTACACCTTC. Amino acids: CASSLNSPGQGGGYTF.

The sample holds one count of this clonotype. The genes are TRBV3-1 and TRBJ1-1, with 7 bases lining up with TRBD1. From germline, CDR1 is LGHDT and CDR2 YNNKEL (reference sequence). The ends lost 9 bases at V and 1 base at J; junction bases unmatched: 8. The CDR3 loop spans 14 amino acids. The CDR3 region is CASMLGQTNTEAFF. CDR3 nucleotide sequence: TGTGCCAGTATGCTGGGACAGACGAACACTGAAGCTTTCTTT.

CDR3: CSARDEGGLGRALYF. The CDR3 bases are TGCAGTGCTAGAGATGAGGGGGGTTTGGGACGAGCACTGTACTTC. The V and J genes are TRBV20-1 and TRBJ2-7, with D perhaps matching TRBD1 or TRBD2 (6 bases each). Germline CDR1 DFQATT, CDR2 SNEGSKA (reference sequence). The germline V and J ends were trimmed by 0 bases and 12 bases, with 24 bases remaining between them. This CDR3 has 15 amino acids.

The chain links TRBV20-1 to TRBJ2-5, with D possibly being TRBD1 or TRBD2 (5 bases each). Germline CDR1 DFQATT, CDR2 SNEGSKA (reference sequence). CDR3 length: 15 residues. Deletions cut 0 bases from V and 2 bases from J, with 13 bases between. CDR3 region: CSAREGPWTQETQYF. For the CDR3, the DNA is TGCAGTGCTAGAGAGGGGCCTTGGACTCAAGAGACCCAGTACTTC.

This CDR3 is CASSVVGGRFHEQFF. CDR3 nucleotide sequence: TGTGCCAGCAGCGTAGTGGGGGGGCGCTTTCATGAGCAGTTCTTC. This rearrangement joins TRBV9 to TRBJ2-1; D is perhaps TRBD2 (7 bases). Germline CDR1 and CDR2: SGDLS and YYNGEE. This CDR3 region has 15 residues. V was cut by 0 bases and J by 8 bases, with 15 bases left in between.

The chain links TRBV20-1 to TRBJ2-1; 10 nucleotides line up with TRBD2. The germline gives CDR1 DFQATT, CDR2 SNEGSKA (reference sequence). The CDR3 contains 12 residues. The junction had 9 bases not matched to a gene; V was cut back by 6 bases and J by 13 bases. CDR3 sequence reads: CSATKREGHQFF. As DNA, the CDR3 is TGCAGTGCCACAAAGCGGGAGGGTCACCAGTTCTTC.

The J gene is TRBJ2-5, the V gene TRBV9, with D perhaps matching TRBD2 (6 bases). CDR1 is SGDLS and CDR2 is YYNGEE in the germline V gene. Trimming shortened V by 3 bases and J by 5 bases, and 14 bases separated the two germline ends. CDR3 length: 14 amino acids. CDR3 protein: CASSAWDRGETQYF. In nucleotides, the CDR3 is TGTGCCAGCAGCGCCTGGGACCGGGGGGAGACCCAGTACTTC.

The chain recombines TRBV4-2 with TRBJ2-5, with D possibly being TRBD2 (6 bases). The V end was cut by 1 base, the J end by 0 bases, with 12 bases between. The CDR3 consists of 16 residues. Germline lookup yields CDR1 LGHNA and CDR2 YNFKEQ. In DNA, the CDR3 is TGTGCCAGCAGCCAAGGGACTAACCTGTACCAAGAGACCCAGTACTTC. Its translation is CASSQGTNLYQETQYF.

This rearrangement joins TRBV29-1 to TRBJ1-2; D is unclear. The CDR3 extends over 15 amino acids. Germline V gives CDR1 SQVTM, CDR2 ANQGSEA. Trimming pared 1 base from V and 2 bases from J, leaving 14 bases between. CDR3 amino acids: CSVEVVYSENYGYTF. In DNA, the CDR3 is TGCAGCGTTGAAGTCGTTTACAGTGAAAACTATGGCTACACCTTC.

V gene TRBV28 combines with J gene TRBJ2-4; the D gene is possibly TRBD1 (5 bases). V was cut by 5 bases and J by 2 bases, with 13 bases left in between. The CDR3 extends over 15 amino acids. Germline V gene lookup returns CDR1 MDHEN and CDR2 SYDVKM. The CDR3 loop is CASSPSGYSKNIQYF. Written as DNA, the CDR3 is TGTGCCAGCAGTCCATCAGGGTACTCCAAAAACATTCAGTACTTC.

The chain carries TRBV9 and TRBJ2-2; TRBD2 might be the D (5 bases). V was clipped by 3 bases and J by 1 base, with 16 bases between them. The CDR3 contains 17 residues. Germline CDR1 is SGDLS and CDR2 is YYNGEE. This CDR3 reads CASSGLGGWGNTGELFF. The CDR3 nucleotides are TGTGCCAGCAGCGGCCTAGGAGGTTGGGGGAACACCGGGGAGCTGTTTTTT.

The chain joins TRBV6-2 or TRBV6-3 to TRBJ2-7; D unclear. CDR3 size: 13 residues. Per germline, CDR1 MNHEY and CDR2 SVGEGT. Trimming took 6 bases from V and 0 from J, leaving 9 bases between them. The CDR3 DNA is TGTGCCAGCAGAACAAAAAGCTCCTACGAGCAGTACGTC. As protein: CASRTKSSYEQYV.

V is TRBV29-1 and J is TRBJ2-3, with a weak D call TRBD2 (6 bases). The CDR3 consists of 14 residues. The germline V gene encodes CDR1 SQVTM and CDR2 ANQGSEA. V dropped 4 bases and J dropped 1 base, with 12 bases sitting between them. The CDR3 loop is CSVVGGTGTDTQYF. The CDR3, as DNA: TGCAGCGTTGTCGGGGGAACAGGCACAGATACGCAGTATTTT.

The chain uses TRBV6-5 and TRBJ1-2; D unresolved. The ends were cut back, 0 bases at V and 0 bases at J, with 8 bases in the middle. The germline CDR1 and CDR2 sequences are MNHEY and SVGAGI. This CDR3 spans 15 amino acids. The CDR3 region is CASSYSPASNYGYTF. CDR3 coding DNA: TGTGCCAGCAGTTACTCGCCAGCCTCTAACTATGGCTACACCTTC.

This clonotype was found once. The V gene is TRBV5-6, the J gene TRBJ2-5; D gene unclear. Deletions cut 0 bases from V and 2 bases from J, with 8 bases between. The V gene's germline CDR1 is SGHDT and CDR2 YYEEEE. The CDR3 has 14 residues. CDR3 amino acids: CASSLDGRQETQYF. The CDR3 coding sequence is TGTGCCAGCAGCTTGGATGGCAGACAAGAGACCCAGTACTTC.

The gene calls are TRBV27 and TRBJ1-1, with unresolved D. The CDR3 spans 13 residues. CDR1 MNHEY and CDR2 SMNVEV come from the germline V gene (reference sequence). Trimming pared 2 bases from V and 4 bases from J, leaving 8 bases between. The CDR3 DNA reads as TGTGCCAGCAGTTTAGGCCCCGTCACTGAAGCTTTCTTT. This translates into CASSLGPVTEAFF.

The rearrangement links TRBV20-1 to TRBJ2-3, with D perhaps TRBD1 (5 bases). The CDR3 totals 14 residues. Looked up from germline, CDR1 is DFQATT and CDR2 is SNEGSKA (reference sequence). V was pared by 6 bases and J by 2 bases, with 15 bases between. The CDR3 is CSAERQTVTDTQYF. CDR3 coding DNA: TGCAGTGCGGAAAGACAGACCGTCACAGATACGCAGTATTTT.

This chain links TRBV20-1 with TRBJ2-7, with D unresolved. CDR3 length: 12 residues. V lost 2 bases, J lost 6 bases, and 11 bases lay in between. From germline, CDR1 is DFQATT and CDR2 SNEGSKA (reference sequence). CDR3: CSARSFGPEQYF. The CDR3 coding sequence is TGCAGTGCTAGAAGTTTCGGTCCCGAGCAGTACTTC.

The chain has TRBV28 and TRBJ2-1; no reliable D call. The CDR3 loop spans 13 amino acids. CDR1 is MDHEN and CDR2 is SYDVKM in the germline V gene. Trimming stripped 2 bases from V and 5 bases from J, with 7 bases between. The CDR3 sequence is CASSLRANNEQFF. Written as DNA, the CDR3 is TGTGCCAGCAGTTTACGAGCCAACAATGAGCAGTTCTTC. Combining the CDR3 with reference TRBV28 and TRBJ2-1 gives the whole variable domain DVKVTQSSRYLVKRTGEKVFLECVQDMDHENMFWYRQDPGLGLRLIYFSYDVKMKEKGDIPEGYSVSREKKERFSLILESASTNQTSMYLCASSLRANNEQFFGPGTRLTVL.

This clonotype was detected once. The chain has TRBV29-1 and TRBJ1-1; D gene ambiguous. V was trimmed by 6 bases and J by 6 bases, leaving 8 bases between them. Germline values: CDR1 SQVTM, CDR2 ANQGSEA. The CDR3 has 10 amino acids. The DNA for the CDR3 is TGCAGCGTGGAACATCCTGAAGCTTTCTTT. Translated: CSVEHPEAFF.

The chain joins TRBV25-1 to TRBJ1-5, with TRBD1 identical over 7 bases. Unmatched junction bases numbered 7, after V lost 3 bases and J lost 5 bases. Germline assignment: CDR1 MGHDK and CDR2 SYGVNS. This CDR3 region has 15 residues. This CDR3 is CASSDRGSEDQPQHF. The CDR3 nucleotides read TGTGCCAGCAGTGACAGGGGGTCCGAAGATCAGCCCCAGCATTTT.

The rearrangement joins TRBV20-1 to TRBJ2-5; the D is unclear. Trimming cost V 6 bases and J 3 bases, with 14 bases left between them. Germline CDR1 DFQATT, CDR2 SNEGSKA (reference sequence). The CDR3 loop spans 13 amino acids. The CDR3 is CSAIPATEETQYF. The CDR3 region has the DNA TGCAGTGCAATACCCGCCACGGAAGAGACCCAGTACTTC.

J is TRBJ2-7 and V is TRBV7-6, with 9 bases aligning to TRBD1. Trimming cost V 0 bases and J 4 bases; bases outside gene matches: 7. The CDR3 is 16 amino acids. Looked up from germline, CDR1 is SGHVS and CDR2 is FNYEAQ. CDR3 protein: CASSLAGGQGRYEQYF. The CDR3 DNA follows: TGTGCCAGCAGCTTAGCGGGAGGACAGGGGAGATACGAGCAGTACTTC.

The chain employs TRBV5-6 and TRBJ1-2; D call uncertain. The CDR3 totals 13 residues. Germline CDR1 reads SGHDT; CDR2 reads YYEEEE. Trimming removed 3 bases at V and 0 bases at J, with 6 bases between. CDR3 in DNA: TGTGCCAGCAGCTCGCCGGCTAACTATGGCTACACCTTC. Protein: CASSSPANYGYTF. Based on the CDR3 plus reference TRBV5-6 and TRBJ1-2, the full variable domain is DAGVTQSPTHLIKTRGQQVTLRCSPKSGHDTVSWYQQALGQGPQFIFQYYEEEERQRGNFPDRFSGHQFPNYSSELNVNALLLGDSALYLCASSSPANYGYTFGSGTRLTVV.

This clonotype was seen a single time. The rearrangement links TRBV28 to TRBJ2-1; possible D gene TRBD2, 5 bases. Germline values: CDR1 MDHEN, CDR2 SYDVKM. With 5 bases removed from V and 6 bases from J, the gap between germline ends came to 20 bases. CDR3 length: 16 residues. CDR3 amino acids: CASSPAGLADVNEQFF. CDR3 sequence (DNA): TGTGCCAGCAGTCCCGCGGGCCTAGCAGACGTCAATGAGCAGTTCTTC.

The chain joins TRBV9 to TRBJ1-2, with 10 bases identical to TRBD1. The V segment lost 0 bases and the J segment 10 bases; nucleotides outside the gene matches: 21. CDR1 is SGDLS and CDR2 is YYNGEE in the germline V gene. This CDR3 has 19 residues. Written as DNA, the CDR3 is TGTGCCAGCAGCGTAGGTCCCCGGGACAGGGGACCGCACGGGAGTGACTACACCTTC. It is translated as CASSVGPRDRGPHGSDYTF.

The chain has TRBV20-1 and TRBJ1-2; D not resolved. There are 14 residues in the CDR3. The ends were cut back, 5 bases at V and 6 bases at J, with 19 bases in the middle. Germline assignment: CDR1 DFQATT and CDR2 SNEGSKA (reference sequence). CDR3 residues: CSAHKVEGFHGYTF. The CDR3 DNA sequence: TGCAGTGCTCATAAGGTTGAGGGATTCCATGGCTACACCTTC.

The chain joins TRBV18 to TRBJ1-5; D is ambiguous. The V gene's germline CDR1 is KGHSH and CDR2 LQKENI. The V end lost 2 bases, the J end lost 4 bases, and 3 bases lay between the germline ends. The CDR3 runs 12 residues. CDR3 nucleotide sequence: TGTGCCAGCTCACCAGAGAATCAGCCCCAGCATTTT. This encodes CASSPENQPQHF. The full variable domain, with the rest looked up from reference TRBV18 and TRBJ1-5, is NAGVMQNPRHLVRRRGQEARLRCSPMKGHSHVYWYRQLPEEGLKFMVYLQKENIIDESGMPKERFSAEFPKEGPSILRIQQVVRGDSAAYFCASSPENQPQHFGDGTRLSIL.

The V call is TRBV15, the J call TRBJ2-2; D unresolved. The germline V gene has CDR1 LNHNV and CDR2 YYDKDF (reference sequence). This CDR3 comprises 16 residues. V was pared by 1 base and J by 6 bases, with 15 bases between. CDR3 in amino acids: CATSRGLTAEAGELFF. CDR3 coding DNA: TGTGCCACCAGCAGAGGGTTAACCGCTGAGGCCGGGGAGCTGTTTTTT.